The source of this TCR beta chain is a study of tumor-infiltrating lymphocytes in localized non-small cell lung cancer (dated by TCRdb to the early 2020s). Regarding the research as a whole: Several histologies were represented in the cohort, which also included both smokers and never-smokers as well as patients whose samples were collected after neoadjuvant chemotherapy. Each patient contributed resected tumor tissue and uninvolved lung tissue from the same patient, described as non-adjacent to the tumor. Alongside flow cytometry, multiplex immunofluorescence, RNA-seq, exome sequencing and proteomics, TCR sequencing was applied to the same patients as one of several integrated assays. In total, the ICON cohort was made up of about 160 surgical patients who had localized non-small cell lung cancer and whose tumors were resected. The paired tumor versus uninvolved lung comparison of immunoSEQ T-cell fraction included approximately 55 patients. The investigation overall reported the following: Because different assays used different pieces of the same tissue, intratumor heterogeneity could not be separated from technical variation. Tumor T-cell fraction from TCR sequencing was not associated with recurrence-free survival (p = 0.61). Consistent with immunofluorescence CD3 counts, TCRbeta sequencing supported greater T cell infiltration in tumors than in uninvolved lung tissue. The TCR-derived T-cell fraction showed no difference between the flow cytometry-defined immunotypes IM1 (good prognosis) and IM2 (poor prognosis). Assay coverage varied across patients depending on available tissue quantity, so only a subset of the cohort had TCR sequencing.

The T-cell fraction in tumor and uninvolved lung tissue was obtained from TCR sequencing using the immunoSEQ assay. The authors' pipeline ran thus. For survival analysis, patients were split into high (upper tertile) and low (lower two tertiles) T-cell fraction groups and compared by log-rank test. A signed-rank test was used to test differences in T-cell fraction between paired tumor and uninvolved lung samples. The table comes from immuneACCESS by way of TCRdb, which keeps in-frame sequences with V and J called. Part of the clones is missing from these tables; in studies checked, under half for an unresolved V gene and the rest for unknown reasons. The V and J calls and clone size are taken from that table; D and trimming were inferred from the DNA. Across this sample there are around 15,000 clones, with 45% seen only once. The biggest ten clones account for 15% to 20% of the sample. This clone appeared a few times. It lacks a known antigen. No per-base quality is available; no much larger clone lies one base away.

ICON enrollment began in the first half of 2016, and the last patient was enrolled in September 2018. Fresh tumor and matched uninvolved tissue for in-depth immune analyses, including TCR sequencing, were collected from a subcohort of 65 to 80 patients. DNA isolated from bulk tissue, without cell sorting, was used for TCR sequencing. There are 13 amino acids in the CDR3, from cysteine to phenylalanine inclusive. The read is trimmed to its CDR3 DNA, 39 bases read in frame from base 1. V is shortened by 1 base, J by 9 bases, and the region joining them spans 12 bases. The germline V gene sets CDR1 to SGHDN and CDR2 to FVKESK.

The specimen sequenced was lung tumor tissue. This clonotype originated in a human donor with non-small cell lung cancer. This chain joins TRBV14 to TRBJ1-2, with the D gene not confidently named. The CDR3 has the sequence CASSQVNGPRYTF. DNA sequence: TGTGCCAGCAGCCAAGTTAACGGTCCGCGCTACACCTTC. Extended through the reference TRBV14 and TRBJ1-2 proteins, this CDR3 yields the full variable domain: EAGVTQFPSHSVIEKGQTVTLRCDPISGHDNLYWYRRVMGKEIKFLLHFVKESKQDESGMPNNRFLAERTGGTYSTLKVQPAELEDSGVYFCASSQVNGPRYTFGSGTRLTVV.